This T cell receptor (beta chain) stems from a study of Graves' ophthalmopathy and Graves' hyperthyroidism. Study-level points and caveats: Blood also contained most of the expanded thyroid clonotypes above 0.001 frequency.

Trimming removed 4 bases from V and 5 bases from J; junction bases left unmatched: 10. CDR1 and CDR2 (germline): SGDLS, YYNGEE. The CDR3 extends over 15 amino acids. In this sample, this clonotype turned up a few times. Its matching antigen is unknown. From RNA, the CDR3 regions of TCR beta chains were amplified and sequenced. First-round RT-PCR relied on HTBI primers, and a second-round multiplex PCR came next. Via MiXCR, TCRdb re-called the multiplex PCR reads, giving one row per CDR3 protein. The sample comprises 660,000 or so distinct CDR3 sequences, over 40% of which are singletons, and roughly 3.5% rests with the top ten.

The TCR sequence derives from an adult man with Graves' ophthalmopathy. The sample consisted of peripheral blood. This chain joins TRBV9 and TRBJ2-7, with 9 bases fitting TRBD1. The CDR3 protein is CASSPPQGAIHEQYF. CDR3 nucleotide sequence: TGTGCCAGCAGCCCCCCACAGGGGGCGATTCACGAGCAGTACTTC.